The 9 T cell receptor beta chains presented below share a single source sample, sequenced in a study of CD8+ T cells in alopecia areata. Isolated RNA was reverse transcribed into cDNA used as the sequencing template. This table comes from immunoSEQ multiplex PCR, and its TCRdb copy is limited to in-frame clones, with some not included. The sample includes around 200,000 clones, 64% of them seen just once. As for treatment: oral pan-JAK inhibitor, 5-10 mg twice daily. Sample: CD4+ T cells sorted from blood, taken at week 4, from a patient treated with tofacitinib. The receptor set was obtained from a human donor with alopecia areata.

Only a few counts were recorded for this clone. Distinct nucleotide sequences in the sample also encode this CDR3. The CDR3: CSVVVNTEAFF. The CDR3 nucleotides read TGCAGCGTTGTGGTGAACACTGAAGCTTTCTTT. The chain employs TRBV29-1 and TRBJ1-1, with no clear D. V was trimmed by 4 bases and J by 0 bases, leaving 3 bases between them. In germline, CDR1 is SQVTM, CDR2 ANQGSEA. CDR3 length: 11 residues.

This clone was detected only a few times. A read error may produce the germline difference seen at one junction end. This chain uses TRBV7-7 with TRBJ2-5; the match to TRBD1 covers 7 bases. This CDR3 is 15 amino acids long. CDR1 is SSHAT and CDR2 is FNYEAQ in the germline V gene (reference sequence). The DNA of the CDR3 is TGTGCTAGCAGCTTTGGTAGGACAGGACAAGAGACCCAGTACTTC. Protein product: CASSFGRTGQETQYF.

The chain joins TRBV2 to TRBJ2-3; 8 bases are shared with TRBD1. CDR1 SNHLY and CDR2 FYNNEI come from the germline V gene. CDR3 length: 14 amino acids. Trimming at V came to 6 bases and at J to 2 bases, leaving 4 bases not matched to a gene. The CDR3 DNA reads as TGTGCCAGCAGACGGACAGGGTCCACAGATACGCAGTATTTT. Amino acid sequence: CASRRTGSTDTQYF.

In this sample, this clone turned up a few times. The chain uses TRBV7-2 and TRBJ1-2; 9 nucleotides line up with TRBD1. The V and J ends lost 3 bases and 4 bases, in that order; junction bases with no gene match: 6. This CDR3 is 15 amino acids long. Per the germline V gene, CDR1 is SGHTA and CDR2 is FQGNSA. The CDR3 reads CASSLAGQGGYGYTF. The CDR3 coding sequence is TGTGCCAGCAGCTTGGCGGGACAGGGTGGCTATGGCTACACCTTC.

The rearrangement uses TRBV27 and TRBJ1-5; 12 nucleotides align to TRBD1. The CDR3 extends over 15 amino acids. Trimming removed 3 bases from V and 7 bases from J; junction bases left unmatched: 4. The V gene's germline CDR1 is MNHEY and CDR2 SMNVEV (reference sequence). The DNA of the CDR3 is TGTGCCAGCAGTTTTAGTGGGACAGGGGGCCAGCCCCAGCATTTT. Its translation is CASSFSGTGGQPQHF.

CDR3 residues: CAWNHLPNTEAFF. In nucleotides, the CDR3 is TGTGCCTGGAATCACCTCCCGAACACTGAAGCTTTCTTT. The rearrangement uses TRBV30 and TRBJ1-1; D uncertain. V was clipped by 4 bases and J by 1 base, with 10 bases between them. Per the germline V gene, CDR1 is GTSNPN and CDR2 is SVGIG (reference sequence). The CDR3 contains 13 residues.

The chain combines TRBV29-1 with TRBJ1-1; no firm D call. The CDR3 extends over 13 amino acids. Trimming pared 7 bases from V and 4 bases from J, leaving 16 bases between. Germline CDR1 SQVTM, CDR2 ANQGSEA. The DNA of the CDR3 is TGCAGCGGCAGAACAGCTACAATCACTGAAGCTTTCTTT. As protein: CSGRTATITEAFF.

This sequence joins TRBV18 and TRBJ2-1, with 8 positions matching TRBD2. CDR3 length: 15 amino acids. Germline CDR1 reads KGHSH; CDR2 reads LQKENI. The ends lost 0 bases at V and 6 bases at J; junction bases unmatched: 4. This CDR3 is CASSPPGLEFNEQFF. The CDR3 DNA follows: TGTGCCAGCTCACCACCGGGACTAGAGTTCAATGAGCAGTTCTTC.

For the CDR3, the DNA is TGTGCCAGCAGCTCATCATTCTGGGGGATCTCCTACAATGAGCAGTTCTTC. It is translated as CASSSSFWGISYNEQFF. This chain connects TRBV11-2 to TRBJ2-1, with D perhaps given as TRBD1 or TRBD2 (5 bases each). V gave up 4 bases and J gave up 0 bases, with 16 bases separating them. CDR1 is SGHAT, CDR2 FQNNGV, per germline. The CDR3 sequence is 17 residues long.